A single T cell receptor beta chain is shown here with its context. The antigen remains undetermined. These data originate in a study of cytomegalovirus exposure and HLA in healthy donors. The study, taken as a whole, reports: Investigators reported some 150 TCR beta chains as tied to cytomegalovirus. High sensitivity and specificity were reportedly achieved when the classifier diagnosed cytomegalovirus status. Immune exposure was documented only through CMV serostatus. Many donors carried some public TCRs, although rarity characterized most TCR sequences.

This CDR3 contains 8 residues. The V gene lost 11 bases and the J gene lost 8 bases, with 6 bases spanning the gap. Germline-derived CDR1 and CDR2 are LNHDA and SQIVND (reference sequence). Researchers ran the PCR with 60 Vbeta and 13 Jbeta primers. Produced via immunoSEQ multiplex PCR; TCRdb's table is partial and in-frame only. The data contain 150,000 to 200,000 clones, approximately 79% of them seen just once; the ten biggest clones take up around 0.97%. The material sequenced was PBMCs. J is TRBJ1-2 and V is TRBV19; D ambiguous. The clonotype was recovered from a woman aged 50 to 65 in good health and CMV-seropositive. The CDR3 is CACQGYTF. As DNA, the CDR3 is TGTGCCTGTCAGGGCTACACCTTC.